This T cell receptor beta chain was found in a study of CD8 T cells in ankylosing spondylitis. Study-wide findings and caveats: Reportedly, matched ankylosing spondylitis synovial fluid was significantly enriched for disease-linked clones. Ankylosing spondylitis blood appeared to be characterized by a TCR beta motif of several highly homologous variants.

The length of the CDR3 is 16 residues. The V gene lost 2 bases and the J gene lost 7 bases, with 17 bases spanning the gap. Looked up from germline, CDR1 is MNHEY and CDR2 is SVGAGI. TCR beta libraries were made by quantitative 5'-RACE with molecular barcodes. MiXCR, run by TCRdb on the 5' RACE reads, gives a single entry per CDR3 protein. The sample includes 200,000 or so distinct CDR3 sequences, 10% to 15% of them seen just once. This clonotype has at least ten counts. As yet, its antigen is unknown. Sequencing was performed on blood, either unsorted or a sorted T cell fraction (not recorded which). The receptor was derived from a female donor with ankylosing spondylitis or in good health (not recorded which). The chain has TRBV6-5 and TRBJ2-2; D may be TRBD1 (6 bases). The CDR3 DNA reads TGTGCCAGCAGTTACGGTTGGCAGGGGAAAAACGGGGAGCTGTTTTTT. It specifies CASSYGWQGKNGELFF.